One and the same sample provided the 15 T cell receptor beta chains below, sequenced in a study of blood T cell repertoires in COVID-19. Repertoires were generated with immunoSEQ multiplex PCR, while TCRdb's copy carries only in-frame clones and drops some. The sample includes about 290,000 clones, approximately 86% of them seen just once. The sample taken for sequencing was peripheral blood. All receptors come from a woman in her fifties or sixties with active or convalescent COVID-19.

The V call is TRBV25-1, the J call TRBJ2-1; D remains unclear. The V end lost 3 bases, the J end lost 10 bases, and 10 bases lay between the germline ends. This CDR3 has 12 amino acids. The germline V gene has CDR1 MGHDK and CDR2 SYGVNS. This chain's CDR3 is CASSDLGAEQFF. CDR3 bases: TGTGCCAGCAGTGATCTAGGAGCCGAGCAGTTCTTC.

V gene TRBV7-9 combines with J gene TRBJ1-2; D gene unclear. Germline CDR1 SEHNR, CDR2 FQNEAQ (reference sequence). Trimming cost V 5 bases and J 1 base, with 11 bases left between them. The CDR3 runs to 14 residues. As DNA, the CDR3 is TGTGCCAGCAGCCATAACACAGTTAACTATGGCTACACCTTC. Translating gives CASSHNTVNYGYTF.

The rearrangement links TRBV6-5 to TRBJ1-2; 8 bases are shared with TRBD1. There are 14 residues in the CDR3. Losses at the gene ends were 4 bases for V and 7 bases for J; bases not matched to a gene: 8. Germline values: CDR1 MNHEY, CDR2 SVGAGI. The chain's CDR3 is CASSSQGAGSGYTF. The CDR3 DNA is TGTGCCAGCAGTTCGCAGGGGGCAGGATCTGGCTACACCTTC.

The chain uses TRBV18 and TRBJ1-5; no clear D. Per germline, CDR1 KGHSH and CDR2 LQKENI. The germline V and J ends were trimmed by 3 bases and 7 bases, with 13 bases remaining between them. The CDR3 loop spans 14 amino acids. CDR3 residues: CASSPGEGRQPQHF. CDR3 nucleotide sequence: TGTGCCAGCTCACCCGGGGAGGGTCGACAGCCCCAGCATTTT.

V and J are TRBV2 and TRBJ2-4, with a weak D call TRBD1 (5 bases). Per the germline V gene, CDR1 is SNHLY and CDR2 is FYNNEI. The length of the CDR3 is 16 residues. V lost 3 bases to trimming and J lost 1 base, with 13 bases between them. In nucleotides, the CDR3 is TGTGCCAGCAGTGATTTATTTGGGGCGGCCAAAAACATTCAGTACTTC. Its protein is CASSDLFGAAKNIQYF.

V usage is TRBV6-5 and J usage is TRBJ2-7; 7 bases align to TRBD1. CDR3 size: 13 residues. Germline V gene lookup returns CDR1 MNHEY and CDR2 SVGAGI. Germline trimming cut 7 bases from V and 1 base from J; bases unmatched to any gene: 4. CDR3 nucleotides: TGTGCCAGCATCGACAGGGATTCCTACGAGCAGTACTTC. This encodes CASIDRDSYEQYF.

This rearrangement joins TRBV7-3 to TRBJ2-3, with 15 bases aligning to TRBD2. The trim removed 4 bases at V and 7 bases at J, leaving 6 bases unmatched. Looked up from germline, CDR1 is SGHTA and CDR2 is FQGTGA. The CDR3 contains 16 residues. The CDR3 DNA follows: TGTGCCAGCAGCTCGGGACTAGCGGGAGGTGATAATACGCAGTATTTT. Protein: CASSSGLAGGDNTQYF.

The chain has TRBV19 and TRBJ1-1; no clear D gene. The V gene lost 6 bases and the J gene lost 1 base, with 9 bases spanning the gap. This CDR3 is 13 amino acids long. Germline V lookup: CDR1 LNHDA, CDR2 SQIVND (reference sequence). In DNA form, the CDR3 reads TGTGCCAGTAGCCTTGCGGGGAACACTGAAGCTTTCTTT. This sequence encodes CASSLAGNTEAFF.

The chain employs TRBV6-5 and TRBJ1-2, with D perhaps matching TRBD1 (6 bases). The CDR3 runs to 14 residues. Germline CDR1 reads MNHEY; CDR2 reads SVGAGI. Trimming removed 6 bases at V and 4 bases at J, with 15 bases between. The CDR3 loop is CASRDRRYGYGYTF. The CDR3 DNA is TGTGCCAGCAGGGACAGACGCTATGGCTATGGCTACACCTTC.

The chain joins TRBV7-8 to TRBJ2-7; 12 bases are shared with TRBD2. V lost 5 bases and J lost 3; bases outside the gene matches: 5. The germline CDR1 and CDR2 sequences are SGHVS and FQNEAQ. This CDR3 comprises 15 residues. The CDR3 region has the DNA TGTGCCAGCAGCCGCGGACTAGCGGGAAACTACGAGCAGTACTTC. This encodes CASSRGLAGNYEQYF.

Concerning this clone: The junction departs from the called germline gene at one end, perhaps through a read error. The V call is TRBV11-2, the J call TRBJ1-1; maybe TRBD1 (6 bases). This CDR3 region has 14 residues. The germline gives CDR1 SGHAT, CDR2 FQNNGV. The CDR3 DNA sequence: TGTGCCAGCAGTTTAGAAACAGGGCGCTCTGAAGCTTTCTTT. Its translation: CASSLETGRSEAFF.

This clone was picked up one time. The rearrangement uses TRBV7-8 and TRBJ2-7; 8 bases line up with TRBD2. CDR1 is SGHVS and CDR2 is FQNEAQ in the germline V gene. The junction had 8 bases not matched to a gene; V was cut back by 2 bases and J by 2 bases. CDR3 length equals 16 residues. This chain's CDR3 is CASSLWSLAGTYEQYF. In DNA form, the CDR3 reads TGTGCCAGCAGCTTATGGTCTCTAGCGGGCACCTACGAGCAGTACTTC.

The rearrangement uses TRBV6-5 and TRBJ1-5; 7 bases are shared with TRBD1. The CDR3 is 14 amino acids. Germline CDR1 reads MNHEY; CDR2 reads SVGAGI. Germline trimming cut 6 bases from V and 2 bases from J; bases unmatched to any gene: 4. CDR3 DNA sequence: TGTGCCAGCAGGACAGGGTCGGGCAATCAGCCCCAGCATTTT. This sequence encodes CASRTGSGNQPQHF.

The chain employs TRBV5-1 and TRBJ2-1, with 10 bases matching TRBD2. CDR3 length: 14 residues. V trimming: 4 bases; J trimming: 5 bases; junction bases outside the gene matches: 3. CDR1 SGHRS and CDR2 YFSETQ come from the germline V gene. CDR3 protein: CASSGLAENNEQFF. CDR3 sequence (DNA): TGCGCCAGCAGCGGACTAGCGGAAAACAATGAGCAGTTCTTC.

The chain combines TRBV19 with TRBJ2-1, with 8 bases aligning to TRBD2. The V gene end was trimmed by 1 base and the J gene end by 6 bases; junction bases not matched to a gene: 5. The CDR3 sequence is 15 residues long. From germline, CDR1 is LNHDA and CDR2 SQIVND (reference sequence). CDR3: CASSIGAGEFNEQFF. As DNA, the CDR3 is TGTGCCAGTAGTATAGGAGCGGGAGAGTTCAATGAGCAGTTCTTC.